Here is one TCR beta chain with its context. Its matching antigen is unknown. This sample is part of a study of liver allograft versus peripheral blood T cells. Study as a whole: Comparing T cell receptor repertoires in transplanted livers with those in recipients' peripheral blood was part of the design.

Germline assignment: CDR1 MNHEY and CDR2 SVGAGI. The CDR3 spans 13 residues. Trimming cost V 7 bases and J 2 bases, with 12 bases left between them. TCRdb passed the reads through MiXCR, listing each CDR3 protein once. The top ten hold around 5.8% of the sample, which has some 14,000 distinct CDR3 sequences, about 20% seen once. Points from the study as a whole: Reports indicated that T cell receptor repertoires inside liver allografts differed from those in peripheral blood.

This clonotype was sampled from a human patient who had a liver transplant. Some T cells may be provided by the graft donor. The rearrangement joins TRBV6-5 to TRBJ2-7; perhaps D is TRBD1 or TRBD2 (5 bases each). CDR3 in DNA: TGTGCCAGCACGGGGCAGACAGCCTACGAGCAGTACTTC. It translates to CASTGQTAYEQYF.